This T cell receptor (beta chain) was captured by sequencing in a study of response to subunit inactivated influenza vaccine (dated by TCRdb to the late 2010s). Regarding the study in general: To follow how T cells responded to a trivalent subunit inactivated influenza vaccine, the researchers relied on deep quantitative profiling of the T cell receptor repertoire. Study-wide findings and limitations: According to the authors, only a limited number of new T cells may be recruited by each seasonal influenza vaccination.

Reading from cysteine to phenylalanine, the CDR3 counts 15 amino acids. This entry keeps only the CDR3 DNA: 45 bases, framed from base 1. From the germline V gene, CDR1 is SGDLS and CDR2 is YYNGEE. Trimming at the junction amounts to 0 bases on V and 2 bases on J, and the germline ends lie 11 bases apart. Library construction relied on RT-PCR. The sequencing machine was an Illumina HiSeq 2500. The public reads were reprocessed in TCRdb via fastp at Q25 and MiXCR, keeping in-frame beta chains. One record per CDR3 amino acid sequence lists the most common genes and DNA. Within this sample are fewer than 750,000 distinct CDR3 sequences, with 14% of them counted one time only. The biggest ten clones account for 11% of the sample. Turning to this clonotype: Its recognized antigen is unknown. The input lacks base qualities; no much larger clone sits a single base away.

Sequences were derived from PBMCs from blood, sampled roughly 12 days after vaccination. The clonotype originates from a man aged 50 to 60 who received an inactivated influenza vaccine. Donor details come from another sample of the same person, matched by shared clones. Rearrangement joined TRBV9 to TRBJ2-5; the D gene is possibly TRBD2, with 6 bases matching. The encoded CDR3 is CASSVDGREQETQYF. The nucleotide sequence reads TGTGCCAGCAGCGTAGATGGGCGGGAACAAGAGACCCAGTACTTC.